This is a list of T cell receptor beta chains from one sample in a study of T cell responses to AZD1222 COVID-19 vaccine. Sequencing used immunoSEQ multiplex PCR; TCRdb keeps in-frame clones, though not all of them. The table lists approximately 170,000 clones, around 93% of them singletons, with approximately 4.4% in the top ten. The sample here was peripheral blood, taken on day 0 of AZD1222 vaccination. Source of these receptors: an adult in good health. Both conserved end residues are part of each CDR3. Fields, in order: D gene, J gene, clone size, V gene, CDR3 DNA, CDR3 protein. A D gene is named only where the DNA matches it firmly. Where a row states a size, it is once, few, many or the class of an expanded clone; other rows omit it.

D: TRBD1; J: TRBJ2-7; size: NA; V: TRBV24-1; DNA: TGTGCCACCAGTCGACAGGGAACCTACGAGCAGTACTTC; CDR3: CATSRQGTYEQYF
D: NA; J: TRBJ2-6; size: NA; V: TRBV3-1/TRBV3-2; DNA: TGTGCCAGCAGCCAGTTCCTATCCTCCTCTGGGGCCAACGTCCTGACTTTC; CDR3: CASSQFLSSSGANVLTF
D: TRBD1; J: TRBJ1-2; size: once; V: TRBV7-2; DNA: TGTGCCAGCAGCTTAGGGACAGGGGGGAAGGGTGGCTACACCTTC; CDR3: CASSLGTGGKGGYTF
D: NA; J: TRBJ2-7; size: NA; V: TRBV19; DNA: TGTGCCAGTAGTGCGGGACAGACCACCTACGAGCAGTACTTC; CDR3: CASSAGQTTYEQYF
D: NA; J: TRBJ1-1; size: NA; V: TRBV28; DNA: TGTGCCAGCAGTCCCCCTCGGGGGGGCGGGAACACTGAAGCTTTCTTT; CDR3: CASSPPRGGGNTEAFF
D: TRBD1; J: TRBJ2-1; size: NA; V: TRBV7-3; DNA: TGTGCCAGCAGCTTAATTGTGGGACAGGGGAGATACAATGAGCAGTTCTTC; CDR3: CASSLIVGQGRYNEQFF
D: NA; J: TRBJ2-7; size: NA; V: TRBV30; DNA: TGTGCCTGGGCTGATCCCTACGAGCAGTACTTC; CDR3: CAWADPYEQYF
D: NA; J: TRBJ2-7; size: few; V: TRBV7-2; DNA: TGTGCCAGCAGCTTAGCGCGCGAGCAGTACTTC; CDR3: CASSLAREQYF
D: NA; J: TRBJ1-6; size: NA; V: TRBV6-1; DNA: TGTGCCAGCAGTGAACTGGATAATTCACCCCTCCACTTT; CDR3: CASSELDNSPLHF
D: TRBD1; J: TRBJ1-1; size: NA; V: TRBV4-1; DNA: TGCGCCAGCAGCCAAGATCGTAGGGACAGGGCTGAAGCTTTCTTT; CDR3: CASSQDRRDRAEAFF
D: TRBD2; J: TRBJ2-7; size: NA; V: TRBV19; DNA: TGTGCCAGTAGCGTCACTAGCGGGAACTACGAGCAGTACTTC; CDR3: CASSVTSGNYEQYF
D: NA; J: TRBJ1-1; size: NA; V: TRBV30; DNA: TGTGCCTGGAAATCGGGACCGAACACTGAAGCTTTCTTT; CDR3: CAWKSGPNTEAFF
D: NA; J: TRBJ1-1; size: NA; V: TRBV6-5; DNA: TGTGCCAGCAGTACAAGCAGGGTTACTGAAGCTTTCTTT; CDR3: CASSTSRVTEAFF
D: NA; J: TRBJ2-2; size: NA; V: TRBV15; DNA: TGTGCCACCAGCAGAAGGGGGTCAAGCGCCGGGGAGCTGTTTTTT; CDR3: CATSRRGSSAGELFF
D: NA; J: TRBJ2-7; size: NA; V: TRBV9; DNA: TGTGCCAGCAGCGCGGAAGTGGGAGAGCAGTACTTC; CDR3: CASSAEVGEQYF
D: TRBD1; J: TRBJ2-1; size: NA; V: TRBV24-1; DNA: TGTGCCACCAGTGATTATACCGGGACAGGGGAGGGCAATGAGCAGTTCTTC; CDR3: CATSDYTGTGEGNEQFF
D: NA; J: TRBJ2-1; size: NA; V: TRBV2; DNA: TGTGCCAGCAGACGTATACAGGGCAATGAGCAGTTCTTC; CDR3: CASRRIQGNEQFF
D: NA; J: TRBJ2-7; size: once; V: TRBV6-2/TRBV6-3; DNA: TGTGCCAGCAGTTCACTCCGATCCTCAGCTACCTCCCCTACGAGCAAAAACTTC; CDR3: CASSSLRSSATSPTSKNF
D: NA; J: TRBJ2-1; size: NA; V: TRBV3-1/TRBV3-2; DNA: TGTGCCAGCAGCCATGCGGGCTGGGGTAACAATGAGCAGTTCTTC; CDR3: CASSHAGWGNNEQFF
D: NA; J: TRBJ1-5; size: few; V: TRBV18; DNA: TGTGCCAGCTCACCGGGTTGGAAGGGGACCAATCAGCCCCAGCATTTT; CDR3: CASSPGWKGTNQPQHF
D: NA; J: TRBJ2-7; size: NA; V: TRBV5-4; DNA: TGTGCCAGCAGCTATTCGACAGAGGGCCCTTTCGAGCAGTACTTC; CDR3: CASSYSTEGPFEQYF
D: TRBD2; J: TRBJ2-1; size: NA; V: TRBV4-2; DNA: TGTGCCAGCAGCCAATCGGGGGGGCTCAATGAGCAGTTCTTC; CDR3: CASSQSGGLNEQFF
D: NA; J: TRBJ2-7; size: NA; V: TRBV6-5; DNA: TGTGCCAGCAGTTACTCTACAGGGCGCTACGAGCAGTACTTC; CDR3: CASSYSTGRYEQYF
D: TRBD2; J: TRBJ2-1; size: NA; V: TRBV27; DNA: TGTGCCAGCAGTTTTTATAGTGGGGGAGGGAACGGCAATGAGCAGTTCTTC; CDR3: CASSFYSGGGNGNEQFF
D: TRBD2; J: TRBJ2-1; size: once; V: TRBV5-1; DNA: TGCGCCAGCAGCCTGACTAGCGGGACGCCAGGGGAGCAGTTCTTC; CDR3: CASSLTSGTPGEQFF
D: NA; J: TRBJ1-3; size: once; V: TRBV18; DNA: TGTGCCAGCTCACCAGGGACTGGAAACACCATATATTTT; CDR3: CASSPGTGNTIYF
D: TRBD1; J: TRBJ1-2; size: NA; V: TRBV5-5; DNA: TGTGCCAGCAGCTCCGAGGTGACAGGGCCCTATGGCTACACCTTC; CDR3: CASSSEVTGPYGYTF
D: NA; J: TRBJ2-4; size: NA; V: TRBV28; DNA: TGTGCCAGCAGGGAAAGTGGGAGAAACATTCAGTACTTC; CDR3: CASRESGRNIQYF
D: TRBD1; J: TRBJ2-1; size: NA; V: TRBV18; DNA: TGTGCCAGCTCACACAGGGGGACCCCAGGGGAGCAGTTCTTC; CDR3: CASSHRGTPGEQFF
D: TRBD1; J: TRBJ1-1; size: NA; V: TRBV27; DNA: TGTGCCAGCATCAAACCGGGACAGGGTCGGGCCGGCCAAGGGGAAGCTTTCTTT; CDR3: CASIKPGQGRAGQGEAFF
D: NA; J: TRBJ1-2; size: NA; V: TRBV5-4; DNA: TGTGCCAGCAGCTTAGGTCCCGGGGGGGTTATCTATGGCTACACCTTC; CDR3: CASSLGPGGVIYGYTF